This T cell receptor (beta chain) was recorded in a study of CD8+CD57+ T cells in acquired aplastic anemia. Study-level results: Levels of CD8+ Simpson's diversity were not significantly distinct in patients versus controls.

The CDR3 has 13 residues. Germline CDR1 reads SSHAT; CDR2 reads FNYEAQ (reference sequence). Genomic DNA served as template for TCR beta VDJ and CDR3 profiling. In TCRdb, the reads were re-called with MiXCR into one record per CDR3 protein. Here the sample spans 150,000 to 200,000 distinct CDR3 sequences, approximately 40% being singletons. This clonotype was observed a few times. The antigen is not known. One junction end disagrees with the germline gene, perhaps due to a read error. This chain joins TRBV7-7 and TRBJ2-2; the D is unclear. The sample taken for sequencing was sorted CD4+, CD8+, or CD8+CD57+ T cells (not recorded which) from PBMCs. This receptor was identified in a human donor in good health. The CDR3 protein is CASSLRLTGELFF. CDR3 sequence (DNA): TGTGCTAGCAGCTTAAGGCTCACCGGGGAGCTGTTTTTT.